This T cell receptor beta chain was retrieved from a study of cytomegalovirus exposure and HLA in healthy donors. The CDR3 sequence is 12 residues long. Trimming removed 1 base at V and 6 bases at J, with 7 bases between. Germline CDR1 and CDR2: MGHRA and YSYEKL. The primer mix had 60 Vbeta and 13 Jbeta primers. Some clones are missing from TCRdb's copy, which holds only in-frame ones; the method was immunoSEQ multiplex PCR. The sample holds approximately 180,000 clones; about 88% are singletons and the top ten take about 0.21%. There were likely unrecorded immune exposures, though donors were nominally healthy when sampled.

The source is a girl under three years old in good health and CMV-seronegative. Material: PBMCs. V usage is TRBV4-1 and J usage is TRBJ2-7; D is uncertain. DNA for the CDR3: TGCGCCAGCAGCCAAGGCAGTCCCGAGCAGTACTTC. Translation: CASSQGSPEQYF.